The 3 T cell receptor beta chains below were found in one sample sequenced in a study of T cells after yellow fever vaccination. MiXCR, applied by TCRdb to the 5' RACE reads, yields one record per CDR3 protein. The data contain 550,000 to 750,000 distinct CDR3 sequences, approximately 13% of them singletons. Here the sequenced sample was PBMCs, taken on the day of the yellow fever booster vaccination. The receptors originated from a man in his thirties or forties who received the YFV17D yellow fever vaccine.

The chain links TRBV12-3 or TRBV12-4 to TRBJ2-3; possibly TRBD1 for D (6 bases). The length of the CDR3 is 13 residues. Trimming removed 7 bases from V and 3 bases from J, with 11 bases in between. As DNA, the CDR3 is TGTGCCAGCACCGTGAGGGGGACAGATACGCAGTATTTT. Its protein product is CASTVRGTDTQYF.

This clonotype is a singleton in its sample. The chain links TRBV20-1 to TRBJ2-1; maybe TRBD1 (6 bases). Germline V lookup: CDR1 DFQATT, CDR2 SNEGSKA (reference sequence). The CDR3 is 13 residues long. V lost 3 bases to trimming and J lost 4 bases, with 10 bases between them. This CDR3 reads CSARGAAYNEQFF. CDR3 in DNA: TGCAGTGCTAGGGGGGCAGCATACAATGAGCAGTTCTTC.

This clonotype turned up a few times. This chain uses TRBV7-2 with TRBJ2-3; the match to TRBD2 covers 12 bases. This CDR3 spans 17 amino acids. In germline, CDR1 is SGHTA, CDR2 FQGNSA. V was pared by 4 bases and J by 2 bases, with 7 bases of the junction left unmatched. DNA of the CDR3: TGTGCCAGCAGCTCTTGGACTAGCGGGGTATACACAGATACGCAGTATTTT. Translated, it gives CASSSWTSGVYTDTQYF.